The rows below give T cell receptor beta chains drawn from one sample of a study of T cells in Graves' hyperthyroidism and ophthalmopathy. TCRdb recomputed calls from the multiplex PCR reads with MiXCR, one row per CDR3 protein. The table includes 600,000 to 650,000 distinct CDR3 sequences, around 21% detected once. Sequenced material: blood. Receptors were obtained from a man aged 30 to 45 with Graves' ophthalmopathy. CDR3s include the opening cysteine and the closing phenylalanine or tryptophan. D genes are given only for firm matches. Some rows mark clone size as missing; the rest say once, few, many or name a class of expanded clone.

v_call	clone_size	d_call	j_call	cdr3_length	cdr3_aa	cdr3_nt
TRBV28	many	NA	TRBJ1-2	13	CASSPPGDYGYTF	TGTGCCAGCAGTCCTCCGGGGGATTATGGCTACACCTTC
TRBV28	many	TRBD1	TRBJ1-2	15	CASSPATGTGYGYTF	TGTGCCAGCAGTCCCGCCACCGGGACAGGCTATGGCTACACCTTC
TRBV29-1	NA	NA	TRBJ2-1	16	CSVETGSWGAYNEQFF	TGCAGCGTTGAAACAGGGAGTTGGGGGGCCTACAATGAGCAGTTCTTC
TRBV30	many	NA	TRBJ2-3	14	CAWRFRGASDTQYF	TGTGCCTGGAGGTTTCGGGGGGCATCAGATACGCAGTATTTT
TRBV29-1	few	TRBD2	TRBJ2-2	19	CSVVYTGTSGRANTGELFF	TGCAGCGTCGTGTATACCGGGACTAGCGGGAGAGCGAACACCGGGGAGCTGTTTTTT
TRBV12-5	few	NA	TRBJ1-2	14	CASGLGESGYGYTF	TGTGCTAGTGGTTTGGGTGAATCAGGCTATGGCTACACCTTC
TRBV30	many	TRBD1	TRBJ1-6	13	CAWRGQVNSPLHF	TGTGCCTGGCGGGGACAGGTTAATTCACCCCTCCACTTT
TRBV4-1	NA	NA	TRBJ1-2	14	CASSQDTNNYGYTF	TGCGCCAGCAGCCAAGATACAAATAACTATGGCTACACCTTC
TRBV12-3/TRBV12-4	many	TRBD1	TRBJ1-2	16	CASRPEDRAGDYGYTF	TGTGCCAGCAGACCGGAGGACAGGGCAGGGGACTATGGCTACACCTTC
TRBV20-1	many	TRBD1	TRBJ2-1	17	CSAPGQGPRNSYNEQFF	TGCAGTGCCCCGGGACAGGGACCAAGAAACTCCTACAATGAGCAGTTCTTC
TRBV2	many	TRBD2	TRBJ2-1	14	CASSPLAGAWEQFF	TGTGCCAGCAGCCCCCTAGCGGGAGCTTGGGAGCAGTTCTTC
TRBV28	many	TRBD1	TRBJ1-6	15	CASSPRQGWNSPLHF	TGTGCCAGCAGTCCTAGACAGGGTTGGAATTCACCCCTCCACTTT
TRBV28	few	NA	TRBJ2-6	19	CASRPGGAQFLSGANVLTF	TGTGCCAGCAGACCGGGCGGGGCACAATTTCTCTCTGGGGCCAACGTCCTGACTTTC
TRBV30	few	NA	TRBJ2-7	13	CAWSPTAPYEQYF	TGTGCCTGGAGTCCGACGGCCCCCTACGAGCAGTACTTC
TRBV10-3	NA	NA	TRBJ1-2	15	CAISESRTGNYGYTF	TGTGCCATCAGTGAGTCCCGCACAGGGAACTATGGCTACACCTTC
TRBV28	NA	TRBD2	TRBJ2-2	16	CASSWGDYYNTGELFF	TGTGCCAGCAGTTGGGGGGACTACTATAACACCGGGGAGCTGTTTTTT
TRBV6-5	many	TRBD2	TRBJ2-5	20	CASSYPTRGLAGRSQETQYF	TGTGCCAGCAGTTATCCTACTCGGGGACTAGCGGGAAGATCCCAAGAGACCCAGTACTTC
TRBV6-1	NA	NA	TRBJ2-6	16	CASSLPQGPGANVLTF	TGTGCCAGCAGTCTCCCCCAGGGCCCTGGGGCCAACGTCCTGACTTTC
TRBV11-1	many	NA	TRBJ2-1	12	CASSREWNEQFF	TGTGCCAGCAGCCGAGAATGGAATGAGCAGTTCTTC
TRBV2	few	NA	TRBJ1-1	13	CASSVGAGTEAFF	TGTGCCAGCAGTGTAGGGGCGGGAACTGAAGCTTTCTTT
TRBV13	few	NA	TRBJ2-2	12	CASVSLPGELFF	TGTGCCAGCGTCTCCCTCCCCGGGGAGCTGTTTTTT
TRBV6-5	NA	TRBD2	TRBJ2-3	15	CASSYGTSDTDTQYF	TGTGCCAGCAGTTACGGGACTAGCGACACAGATACGCAGTATTTT
TRBV6-1	NA	NA	TRBJ1-3	15	CASGGGGRGGNTIYF	TGTGCCAGCGGCGGGGGGGGACGAGGCGGAAACACCATATATTTT
TRBV19	NA	NA	TRBJ2-7	15	CASSIRGELSNEQYF	TGTGCCAGTAGTATAAGAGGCGAGTTATCCAACGAGCAGTACTTC
TRBV12-3/TRBV12-4	few	NA	TRBJ1-3	13	CASSTNPSNTIYF	TGTGCCAGCAGTACCAACCCCTCAAACACCATATATTTT
TRBV5-5	few	NA	TRBJ1-3	14	CASRSVGSGNTIYF	TGTGCCAGCAGATCAGTCGGCTCTGGAAACACCATATATTTT
TRBV28	few	NA	TRBJ1-5	14	CASNPDYSNQPQHF	TGTGCCAGCAACCCCGATTATAGCAATCAGCCCCAGCATTTT
TRBV4-2	NA	TRBD2	TRBJ2-3	15	CASSQDTSVTDTQYF	TGTGCCAGCAGCCAAGACACTAGCGTCACAGATACGCAGTATTTT
TRBV6-5	few	NA	TRBJ1-2	15	CASSYAARGSYGYTF	TGTGCCAGCAGTTACGCCGCAAGAGGGTCGTATGGCTACACCTTC
TRBV14	NA	TRBD1	TRBJ2-1	16	CASSQDRGTGIDEQFF	TGTGCCAGCAGCCAAGATAGGGGGACAGGCATCGATGAGCAGTTCTTC
TRBV5-1	NA	TRBD2	TRBJ2-5	15	CASSEGLAGQETQYF	TGCGCCAGCAGTGAAGGACTAGCGGGCCAAGAGACCCAGTACTTC
TRBV7-9	NA	NA	TRBJ1-1	13	CASIRSGSTEAFF	TGTGCCAGCATACGATCGGGGTCCACTGAAGCTTTCTTT
TRBV3-1	many	NA	TRBJ1-6	13	CASSQGLDSPLHF	TGTGCCAGCAGCCAGGGCTTGGATTCACCCCTCCACTTT
TRBV20-1	NA	NA	TRBJ2-1	16	CSAPPHFTAGYNEQFF	TGCAGTGCCCCTCCCCACTTTACAGCAGGGTACAATGAGCAGTTCTTC
TRBV20-1	few	NA	TRBJ2-1	13	CSARNRYYNEQFF	TGCAGTGCTAGAAACAGGTATTACAATGAGCAGTTCTTC
TRBV5-1	NA	TRBD1	TRBJ1-1	14	CASSPGTDHTEAFF	TGCGCCAGCAGCCCAGGGACAGACCACACTGAAGCTTTCTTT
TRBV6-2/TRBV6-3	many	NA	TRBJ2-1	13	CASSRYRADEQFF	TGTGCCAGCAGCCGCTATAGGGCGGATGAGCAGTTCTTC
TRBV29-1	few	TRBD1	TRBJ1-2	13	CSVGTGGRFGYTF	TGCAGCGTGGGGACAGGGGGAAGGTTTGGCTACACCTTC
TRBV12-3/TRBV12-4	NA	TRBD1	TRBJ1-4	15	CASSSGTGTNEKLFF	TGTGCCAGCAGTTCAGGGACAGGGACGAATGAAAAACTGTTTTTT
TRBV5-1	few	NA	TRBJ2-1	14	CASSSSTPPDEQFF	TGCGCCAGCAGCAGCTCGACACCCCCGGATGAGCAGTTCTTC
TRBV20-1	many	TRBD1	TRBJ2-7	15	CSARFYRGPSYEQYF	TGCAGTGCTAGATTCTACAGGGGGCCCTCCTACGAGCAGTACTTC
TRBV6-2/TRBV6-3	many	NA	TRBJ2-7	15	CASSYESAGVGEQYF	TGTGCCAGCAGTTACGAGTCGGCGGGTGTTGGCGAGCAGTACTTC
TRBV11-2	many	NA	TRBJ2-3	16	CASSLFIEGFADTQYF	TGTGCCAGCAGCTTATTTATCGAGGGGTTCGCAGATACGCAGTATTTT
TRBV28	few	NA	TRBJ2-7	17	CASSSLERDVARPEQYF	TGTGCCAGCAGTTCCCTGGAGAGGGACGTAGCGAGGCCCGAGCAGTACTTC
TRBV24-1	NA	TRBD2	TRBJ2-1	18	CATSDKPGTSGTYNEQFF	TGTGCCACCAGTGATAAACCCGGGACTAGCGGAACCTACAATGAGCAGTTCTTC
TRBV29-1	few	NA	TRBJ1-1	12	CSVKIQGSEAFF	TGCAGCGTTAAAATTCAGGGTTCTGAAGCTTTCTTT
TRBV7-2	many	TRBD2	TRBJ2-3	16	CASSLIASGSSDTQYF	TGTGCCAGCAGCTTAATCGCTAGCGGGAGCTCAGATACGCAGTATTTT
TRBV24-1	NA	NA	TRBJ2-5	13	CATSDLPQETQYF	TGTGCCACCAGTGATTTACCCCAAGAGACCCAGTACTTC
TRBV28	few	TRBD1	TRBJ2-7	14	CASRERQGVYEQYF	TGTGCCAGCAGAGAAAGACAGGGGGTCTACGAGCAGTACTTC
TRBV18	many	TRBD1	TRBJ2-2	16	CASSRPGQVPTGELFF	TGTGCCAGCTCACGACCGGGACAGGTTCCCACCGGGGAGCTGTTTTTT
TRBV24-1	NA	NA	TRBJ1-5	14	CATSGNGGLGPQHF	TGTGCCACCAGTGGAAACGGGGGCCTGGGGCCCCAGCATTTT
TRBV2	few	NA	TRBJ1-5	15	CASSEESTGGQPQHF	TGTGCCAGCAGTGAAGAAAGTACAGGAGGTCAGCCCCAGCATTTT
TRBV28	NA	TRBD1	TRBJ2-2	18	CASSRVRGTGAGTGELFF	TGTGCCAGCAGTCGAGTCCGTGGGACAGGGGCGGGCACCGGGGAGCTGTTTTTT
TRBV27	few	NA	TRBJ2-1	15	CASSLTPVSYNEQFF	TGTGCCAGCAGTTTAACGCCAGTCTCCTACAATGAGCAGTTCTTC